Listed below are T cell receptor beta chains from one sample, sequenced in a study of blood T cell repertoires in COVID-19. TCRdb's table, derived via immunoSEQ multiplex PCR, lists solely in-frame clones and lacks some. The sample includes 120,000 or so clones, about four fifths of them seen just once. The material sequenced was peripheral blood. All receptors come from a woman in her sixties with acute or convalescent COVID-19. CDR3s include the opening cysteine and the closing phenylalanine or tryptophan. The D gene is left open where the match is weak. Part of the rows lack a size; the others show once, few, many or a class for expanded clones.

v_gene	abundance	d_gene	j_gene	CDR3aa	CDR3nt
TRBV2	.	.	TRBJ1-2	CASKAGTPGSYGYTF	TGTGCCAGTAAAGCCGGGACACCGGGCTCCTATGGCTACACCTTC
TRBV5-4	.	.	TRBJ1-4	CASSLDPGEEKLFF	TGTGCCAGCAGCTTGGACCCCGGGGAGGAAAAACTGTTTTTT
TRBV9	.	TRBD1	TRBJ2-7	CASSERQGALDEQYF	TGTGCCAGCAGCGAAAGACAGGGGGCGCTGGACGAGCAGTACTTC
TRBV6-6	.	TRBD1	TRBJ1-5	CASVARTGGVQPQHF	TGTGCCAGCGTTGCCCGAACAGGGGGCGTTCAGCCCCAGCATTTT
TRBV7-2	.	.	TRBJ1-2	CASSLQRTAYYGYTF	TGTGCCAGCAGCTTACAGCGGACAGCCTACTATGGCTACACCTTC
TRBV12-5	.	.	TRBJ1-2	CASGTGISGYTF	TGTGCTAGTGGTACAGGGATTAGTGGCTACACCTTC
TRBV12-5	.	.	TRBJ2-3	CASVDGGSTDTQYF	TGTGCTAGTGTCGACGGAGGGAGCACAGATACGCAGTATTTT
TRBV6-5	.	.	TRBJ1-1	CASIDGGWSNTEAFF	TGTGCCAGCATCGACGGAGGGTGGTCGAACACTGAAGCTTTCTTT
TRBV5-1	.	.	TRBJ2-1	CASSLGQSSYNEQFF	TGCGCCAGCAGCCTCGGACAGAGCTCCTACAATGAGCAGTTCTTC
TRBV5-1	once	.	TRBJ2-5	CASSLAWQGETQYF	TGCGCCAGCAGCTTGGCCTGGCAGGGAGAGACCCAGTACTTC
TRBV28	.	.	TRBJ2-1	CASRREIEQFF	TGTGCCAGCAGACGGGAGATAGAGCAGTTCTTC
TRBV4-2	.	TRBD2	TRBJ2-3	CASSLHRTSGGAPDTQYF	TGTGCCAGCAGCCTTCATCGGACTAGCGGGGGGGCCCCAGATACGCAGTATTTT
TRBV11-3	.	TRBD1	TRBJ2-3	CASSLDDRVYDTQYF	TGTGCCAGCAGCTTAGATGACAGGGTTTACGATACGCAGTATTTT
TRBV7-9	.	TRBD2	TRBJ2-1	CASSRFLTEGGIDEQFF	TGTGCCAGCAGCCGCTTCCTGACAGAGGGAGGGATAGATGAGCAGTTCTTC
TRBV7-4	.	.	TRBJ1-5	CASSLREELPQHF	TGTGCCAGCAGCTTAAGGGAGGAGTTGCCCCAGCATTTT
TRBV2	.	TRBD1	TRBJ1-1	CASGTGSPSEAFF	TGTGCCAGCGGGACAGGGAGTCCCTCCGAAGCTTTCTTT
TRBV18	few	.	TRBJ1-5	CASSPVWRGLTNQPQHF	TGTGCCAGCTCACCTGTGTGGCGTGGGCTTACCAATCAGCCCCAGCATTTT
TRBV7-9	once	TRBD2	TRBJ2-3	CASSIGLAPDTQYF	TGTGCCAGCAGCATTGGACTAGCCCCAGATACGCAGTATTTT
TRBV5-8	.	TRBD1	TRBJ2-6	CASSATGAGANVLTF	TGTGCCAGCAGCGCCACAGGGGCTGGGGCCAACGTCCTGACTTTC
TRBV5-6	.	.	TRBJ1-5	CASSLRRGQRYSNQPQHF	TGTGCCAGCAGCTTGAGACGAGGACAGAGATATAGCAATCAGCCCCAGCATTTT
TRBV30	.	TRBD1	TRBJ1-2	CAWNKPGQDYGYTF	TGTGCCTGGAATAAACCGGGACAGGACTATGGCTACACCTTC
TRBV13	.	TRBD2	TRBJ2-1	CASSETSGLFF	TGTGCCAGCAGCGAGACTAGCGGCCTGTTCTTC
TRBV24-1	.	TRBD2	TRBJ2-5	CATSGASGGSETQYF	TGTGCCACCAGTGGAGCTAGCGGGGGAAGTGAGACCCAGTACTTC
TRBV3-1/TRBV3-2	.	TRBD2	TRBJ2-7	CASSQGLAGGYYEQYF	TGTGCCAGCAGCCAAGGACTAGCCGGGGGGTACTACGAGCAGTACTTC
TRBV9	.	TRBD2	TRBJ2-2	CASSVDPSGTGELFF	TGTGCCAGCAGCGTAGATCCTAGCGGGACCGGGGAGCTGTTTTTT
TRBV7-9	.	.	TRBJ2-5	CASRPTGTQETQYF	TGTGCCAGCAGACCGACCGGGACACAAGAGACCCAGTACTTC
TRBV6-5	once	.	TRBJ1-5	CASSRAGNQPQHF	TGTGCCAGTAGCAGGGCCGGCAATCAGCCCCAGCATTTT
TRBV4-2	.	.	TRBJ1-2	CASSQDPAGFRLYGYTF	TGTGCCAGCAGCCAAGACCCAGCAGGGTTCAGACTCTATGGCTACACCTTC
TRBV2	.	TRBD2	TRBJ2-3	CASASGGTDTQYF	TGTGCCAGCGCAAGCGGGGGCACAGATACGCAGTATTTT
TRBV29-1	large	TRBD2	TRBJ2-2	CSVGGGAEYTGELFF	TGCAGCGTCGGCGGGGGGGCCGAGTACACCGGGGAGCTGTTTTTT
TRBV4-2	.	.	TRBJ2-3	CASSQDPGGHTDTQYF	TGTGCCAGCAGCCAAGATCCAGGGGGGCACACAGATACGCAGTATTTT
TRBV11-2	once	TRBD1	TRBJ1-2	CASSLGQARAGYTF	TGTGCCAGCAGCCTTGGACAGGCCAGGGCAGGCTACACCTTC
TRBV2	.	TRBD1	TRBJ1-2	CASSPAPGGSGYTF	TGTGCCAGCAGCCCCGCCCCAGGGGGTTCTGGCTACACCTTC
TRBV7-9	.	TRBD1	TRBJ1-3	CASSRYRGITGNTIYF	TGTGCCAGCAGCAGGTACAGGGGGATTACTGGAAACACCATATATTTT
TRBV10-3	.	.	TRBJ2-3	CATGTSGTDTQYF	TGTGCCACCGGGACAAGTGGCACAGATACGCAGTATTTT
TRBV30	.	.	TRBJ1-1	CAANLGGGVTEAFF	TGTGCCGCCAACCTAGGGGGGGGTGTCACTGAAGCTTTCTTT
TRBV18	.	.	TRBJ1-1	CASSATGSDTEAFF	TGTGCCAGCTCAGCCACAGGGTCGGACACTGAAGCTTTCTTT
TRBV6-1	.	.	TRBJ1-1	CASSEAGPNTEAFF	TGTGCCAGCAGTGAAGCGGGGCCGAACACTGAAGCTTTCTTT